Shown below are 8 T cell receptor beta chains from a single sample sequenced in a study of OX40 agonist ivuxolimab in advanced cancers. TCRdb's table, derived via immunoSEQ multiplex PCR, lists solely in-frame clones and lacks some. This table holds 15,000 to 25,000 clones, 75% to 85% found once. The sample in question was CD4+ or CD8+ T cells sorted from blood, obtained in a trial of the OX40 agonist ivuxolimab. The source is an adult with an advanced solid tumor such as melanoma, head and neck, liver or kidney cancer.

V usage is TRBV29-1 and J usage is TRBJ2-7; possibly TRBD2 for D (7 bases). Trimming removed 5 bases at V and 3 bases at J, with 26 bases between. This CDR3 is built from 17 residues. Germline assignment: CDR1 SQVTM and CDR2 ANQGSEA. The DNA of the CDR3 is TGCAGCGTTTCGGGGGGTCAGGGGCCCGGCGGCCTCTACGAGCAGTACTTC. Translating it yields CSVSGGQGPGGLYEQYF.

This clone has just a few counts. The chain carries TRBV9 and TRBJ2-7; 9 nucleotides align to TRBD2. CDR3 length: 15 residues. Germline V lookup: CDR1 SGDLS, CDR2 YYNGEE. V was clipped by 4 bases and J by 7 bases; unmatched bases: 12. The CDR3 sequence: CASSPLSVAGDEQYF. The DNA of the CDR3 is TGTGCCAGCAGCCCACTTTCAGTAGCGGGGGATGAGCAGTACTTC.

V is TRBV5-1 and J is TRBJ2-1; a weak D match, TRBD2 (5 bases). V was trimmed by 0 bases and J by 9 bases, leaving 16 bases between them. Germline V gene lookup returns CDR1 SGHRS and CDR2 YFSETQ. The CDR3 runs to 15 residues. CDR3 region: CASSLGETPSTEQFF. The CDR3 coding sequence is TGCGCCAGCAGCTTGGGGGAGACACCCTCAACTGAGCAGTTCTTC. The variable domain in full, with the rest retrieved from reference TRBV5-1 and TRBJ2-1, is KAGVTQTPRYLIKTRGQQVTLSCSPISGHRSVSWYQQTPGQGLQFLFEYFSETQRNKGNFPGRFSGRQFSNSRSEMNVSTLELGDSALYLCASSLGETPSTEQFFGPGTRLTVL.

CDR3 region: CASSLRHPYNEQFF. The CDR3 region has the DNA TGTGCCAGCAGCTTAAGGCACCCCTACAATGAGCAGTTCTTC. This chain uses TRBV11-3 with TRBJ2-1; D gene uncertain. The CDR3 consists of 14 residues. CDR1 and CDR2 from the germline V gene are SGHNT and YENEEA. V lost 2 bases and J lost 2, with 7 bases in between.

The V gene is TRBV7-2, the J gene TRBJ2-7, with D unclear. This CDR3 has 14 residues. The V gene lost 0 bases and the J gene lost 7 bases, with 13 bases spanning the gap. Germline assignment: CDR1 SGHTA and CDR2 FQGNSA. The CDR3 sequence: CASSLAVGPEEQYF. As DNA, the CDR3 is TGTGCCAGCAGCTTAGCGGTCGGCCCAGAAGAGCAGTACTTC.

A word on this clone: This same CDR3 is encoded by further DNA sequences in the sample. The CDR3 sequence is CASSQGRTSYGYTF. In nucleotides, the CDR3 is TGCGCCAGCAGCCAAGGACGGACTAGCTATGGCTACACCTTC. The gene calls are TRBV4-1 and TRBJ1-2; the D is unclear. CDR3 length: 14 residues. V lost 1 base and J lost 4, with 10 bases in between. Germline CDR1 MGHRA, CDR2 YSYEKL.

This chain joins TRBV7-9 and TRBJ1-2; D might be TRBD1 (6 bases). V was shortened by 1 base and J by 6 bases, with 15 bases between the two germline ends. The CDR3 covers 15 residues. Germline CDR1 reads SEHNR; CDR2 reads FQNEAQ (reference sequence). CDR3 in DNA: TGTGCCAGCAGCTTAGATCCGTCAGGGGAAGATGGCTACACCTTC. This gives the protein CASSLDPSGEDGYTF.

The chain uses TRBV18 and TRBJ1-1; D possibly corresponds to TRBD1 (6 bases). Looked up from germline, CDR1 is KGHSH and CDR2 is LQKENI. The CDR3 is made up of 15 amino acids. Trimming removed 3 bases from V and 3 bases from J, with 14 bases in between. In DNA, the CDR3 is TGTGCCAGCTCACCGAGGAGGGGGGAATACACTGAAGCTTTCTTT. It translates to CASSPRRGEYTEAFF.